This T cell receptor beta chain was sequenced during a study of monozygotic twins with cystic fibrosis. The study's findings and limits: The repertoire was suggested to be naive-dominated, clonality median around 0.0093.

Notes on this clone: Its antigen is not identified.

The CDR3 extends over 13 amino acids. The germline CDR1 and CDR2 sequences are MNHEY and SVGAGI. V lost 0 bases to trimming and J lost 2 bases, with 3 bases between them. Sequencing was performed with immunoSEQ multiplex PCR; in TCRdb, only in-frame clones are kept and a portion is missing. The profile shows approximately 36,000 clones, about 93% of them singletons. This clonotype was sampled from a boy aged 2 to 10 with cystic fibrosis. Material for sequencing was blood. The V and J genes are TRBV6-5 and TRBJ2-3, with D unresolved. The CDR3 is CASSYSTTDTQYF. CDR3 in DNA: TGTGCCAGCAGTTACTCGACCACAGATACGCAGTATTTT.